These 20 T cell receptor beta chains share one sample of origin, sequenced in a study of cytomegalovirus exposure and HLA in healthy donors. Amplification used 60 Vbeta primers and 13 Jbeta primers. Generated by immunoSEQ multiplex PCR, the TCRdb table keeps only in-frame clones and is missing some. The table shows about 170,000 clones, with around 76% occurring only once. The sample comprised PBMCs. These receptors were taken from a female donor in good health and CMV-seronegative.

This chain joins TRBV27 and TRBJ2-5, with 7 bases fitting TRBD1. Trimming cost V 6 bases and J 7 bases; bases outside gene matches: 11. The germline V gene encodes CDR1 MNHEY and CDR2 SMNVEV (reference sequence). The CDR3 spans 14 residues. The CDR3 DNA sequence: TGTGCCAGCAGCTACGGGACAGCTGGTGGGACCCAGTACTTC. It yields the protein CASSYGTAGGTQYF.

The chain combines TRBV5-4 with TRBJ2-7; a possible D gene is TRBD2 (6 bases). Germline V gives CDR1 SGHNT, CDR2 YYREEE (reference sequence). Trimming took off 7 bases at V and 1 base at J, with 12 bases between the two ends. This CDR3 has 13 amino acids. The CDR3 DNA reads TGTGCCAGCGTGTCTAGCGAATCCTACGAGCAGTACTTC. It yields the protein CASVSSESYEQYF.

V and J are TRBV7-2 and TRBJ2-7; D is unclear. The CDR3 sequence is 12 residues long. V shed 4 bases and J shed 6 bases, with 10 bases lying between them. Germline values: CDR1 SGHTA, CDR2 FQGNSA. The CDR3 loop is CASSSQTGEQYF. CDR3 sequence (DNA): TGTGCCAGCAGCTCCCAGACGGGCGAGCAGTACTTC.

This chain joins TRBV27 and TRBJ1-5; D unclear. The CDR3 extends over 16 amino acids. Germline values: CDR1 MNHEY, CDR2 SMNVEV (reference sequence). V was trimmed by 8 bases and J by 2 bases, leaving 19 bases between them. CDR3 in amino acids: CASRGSGGVGNQPQHF. CDR3 sequence (DNA): TGTGCCAGCCGAGGGTCAGGCGGGGTGGGCAATCAGCCCCAGCATTTT.

The gene calls are TRBV2 and TRBJ2-1, with no clear D. The CDR3 is made up of 13 amino acids. Per germline, CDR1 SNHLY and CDR2 FYNNEI. V lost 7 bases and J 5 bases, leaving 12 bases between the germline ends. The CDR3 sequence is CASMQGENNEQFF. The CDR3 DNA follows: TGTGCCAGCATGCAAGGAGAAAACAATGAGCAGTTCTTC. The variable domain in full, with the rest retrieved from reference TRBV2 and TRBJ2-1, is EPEVTQTPSHQVTQMGQEVILRCVPISNHLYFYWYRQILGQKVEFLVSFYNNEISEKSEIFDDQFSVERPDGSNFTLKIRSTKLEDSAMYFCASMQGENNEQFFGPGTRLTVL.

The rearrangement uses TRBV5-1 and TRBJ1-1, with D possibly being TRBD1 (6 bases). The CDR3 sequence is 15 residues long. V lost 0 bases and J lost 6, with 15 bases in between. Germline assignment: CDR1 SGHRS and CDR2 YFSETQ. The CDR3 is CASSLEGGGASEAFF. Here the CDR3 DNA reads TGCGCCAGCAGCTTGGAGGGGGGGGGCGCCTCTGAAGCTTTCTTT.

This chain uses TRBV7-2 with TRBJ2-1; 10 nucleotides line up with TRBD2. Germline V lookup: CDR1 SGHTA, CDR2 FQGNSA. This CDR3 region has 16 residues. J gave up 5 bases and V 5 bases, and 9 bases lay outside the gene matches. As DNA, the CDR3 is TGTGCCAGCAGCCTAACCCGGACTAGCGGACACAATGAGCAGTTCTTC. Its protein is CASSLTRTSGHNEQFF. Full variable domain (outside the CDR3, taken from reference TRBV7-2 and TRBJ2-1): GAGVSQSPSNKVTEKGKDVELRCDPISGHTALYWYRQSLGQGLEFLIYFQGNSAPDKSGLPSDRFSAERTGGSVSTLTIQRTQQEDSAVYLCASSLTRTSGHNEQFFGPGTRLTVL.

The chain employs TRBV4-2 and TRBJ1-2, with 7 bases aligning to TRBD1. This CDR3 has 15 amino acids. Looked up from germline, CDR1 is LGHNA and CDR2 is YNFKEQ. The V and J ends lost 4 bases and 6 bases, in that order; junction bases with no gene match: 11. In nucleotides, the CDR3 is TGTGCCAGCAGCCCAACCGACAGGGTAGGGGATGGCTACACCTTC. Its translation: CASSPTDRVGDGYTF.

This clone was recorded a few times. This rearrangement joins TRBV5-4 to TRBJ1-2; the match to TRBD1 covers 10 bases. V was clipped by 4 bases and J by 2 bases; unmatched bases: 5. The CDR3 covers 15 residues. CDR1 SGHNT and CDR2 YYREEE come from the germline V gene (reference sequence). CDR3 nucleotide sequence: TGTGCCAGCAGCCCGGGGGGACAGGGGAACTATGGCTACACCTTC. It is translated as CASSPGGQGNYGYTF. Filled out from reference TRBV5-4 and TRBJ1-2, the complete variable domain reads ETGVTQSPTHLIKTRGQQVTLRCSSQSGHNTVSWYQQALGQGPQFIFQYYREEENGRGNFPPRFSGLQFPNYSSELNVNALELDDSALYLCASSPGGQGNYGYTFGSGTRLTVV.

The V gene is TRBV10-3, the J gene TRBJ2-7; no reliable D call. V gave up 0 bases and J gave up 1 base, with 10 bases separating them. The CDR3 contains 15 residues. Germline V CDR1 and CDR2: ENHRY, SYGVKD. CDR3 sequence reads: CAISESVGSSYEQYF. CDR3 nucleotides: TGTGCCATCAGTGAGTCGGTGGGCAGTTCCTACGAGCAGTACTTC.

The chain is built from TRBV2 and TRBJ2-3, with 13 bases matching TRBD2. There are 17 residues in the CDR3. Trimming at V came to 8 bases and at J to 1 base, leaving 9 bases not matched to a gene. Per germline, CDR1 SNHLY and CDR2 FYNNEI. The CDR3 reads CASSQGGLAGRTDTQYF. CDR3 in DNA: TGTGCCAGCTCTCAGGGGGGACTAGCGGGGCGCACAGATACGCAGTATTTT. Variable domain in full (rest from reference TRBV2 and TRBJ2-3): EPEVTQTPSHQVTQMGQEVILRCVPISNHLYFYWYRQILGQKVEFLVSFYNNEISEKSEIFDDQFSVERPDGSNFTLKIRSTKLEDSAMYFCASSQGGLAGRTDTQYFGPGTRLTVL.

V is TRBV5-1 and J is TRBJ1-6, with 7 bases aligning to TRBD1. Germline V gene sequence: CDR1 SGHRS, CDR2 YFSETQ. The CDR3 length is 14 residues. With V trimmed by 4 bases and J by 5 bases, 3 bases remained unmatched. CDR3 loop: CASSRQGDNSPLHF. The CDR3 nucleotides read TGCGCCAGCAGCCGACAGGGTGATAATTCACCCCTCCACTTT.

The V gene is TRBV5-1, the J gene TRBJ1-6, with D maybe TRBD1 (6 bases). The CDR3 spans 15 residues. The V end lost 5 bases, the J end lost 4 bases, and 13 bases lay between the germline ends. CDR1 is SGHRS and CDR2 is YFSETQ in the germline V gene. The CDR3 bases are TGCGCCAGCAGATCCGGACAGACTTATAATTCACCCCTCCACTTT. Its translation is CASRSGQTYNSPLHF. Full variable domain (outside the CDR3, taken from reference TRBV5-1 and TRBJ1-6): KAGVTQTPRYLIKTRGQQVTLSCSPISGHRSVSWYQQTPGQGLQFLFEYFSETQRNKGNFPGRFSGRQFSNSRSEMNVSTLELGDSALYLCASRSGQTYNSPLHFGNGTRLTVT.

The chain uses TRBV19 and TRBJ2-2; D is perhaps TRBD2 (5 bases). Germline-derived CDR1 and CDR2 are LNHDA and SQIVND (reference sequence). The CDR3 consists of 13 residues. Deletions cut 6 bases from V and 4 bases from J, with 9 bases between. CDR3 loop: CASRDSPTGELFF. CDR3 in DNA: TGTGCCAGTAGGGACTCACCCACCGGGGAGCTGTTTTTT.

The rearrangement uses TRBV7-7 and TRBJ2-5, with TRBD1 identical over 9 bases. V dropped 5 bases and J dropped 5; count of bases not matched to a gene: 3. The germline CDR1 and CDR2 sequences are SSHAT and FNYEAQ (reference sequence). This CDR3 is 13 amino acids long. The CDR3 region is CASSADRGETQYF. The CDR3 DNA reads TGTGCCAGCAGCGCGGACAGGGGCGAGACCCAGTACTTC.

This clone has just a few counts. The chain couples TRBV7-3 to TRBJ1-2, with D tentatively TRBD1 (5 bases). Germline assignment: CDR1 SGHTA and CDR2 FQGTGA. With 4 bases removed from V and 8 bases from J, the gap between germline ends came to 14 bases. The CDR3 is made up of 13 amino acids. The CDR3 region has the DNA TGTGCCAGCAGCTCAAGGGGAGGGAACGGCTACACCTTC. Its translation: CASSSRGGNGYTF.

The chain has TRBV19 and TRBJ2-1, with 7 nucleotides matching TRBD1. After removal of 1 base from V and 6 bases from J, the junction contained 3 bases not matched to a gene. CDR3 size: 14 residues. Looked up from germline, CDR1 is LNHDA and CDR2 is SQIVND (reference sequence). The CDR3 region is CASSIVAGGNEQFF. The CDR3 DNA follows: TGTGCCAGTAGTATAGTAGCAGGGGGCAATGAGCAGTTCTTC. The full variable domain, completed using reference TRBV19 and TRBJ2-1, is DGGITQSPKYLFRKEGQNVTLSCEQNLNHDAMYWYRQDPGQGLRLIYYSQIVNDFQKGDIAEGYSVSREKKESFPLTVTSAQKNPTAFYLCASSIVAGGNEQFFGPGTRLTVL.

The V and J genes are TRBV19 and TRBJ1-2, with TRBD1 identical over 9 bases. With 7 bases clipped from V and 4 bases from J, the junction kept 7 bases outside the gene matches. The germline gives CDR1 LNHDA, CDR2 SQIVND (reference sequence). The CDR3 extends over 14 amino acids. CDR3 region: CASMGTGTSYGYTF. The CDR3 DNA sequence: TGTGCCAGTATGGGGACAGGGACCAGCTATGGCTACACCTTC.

On this clone: Other DNA sequences in the sample encode the same CDR3. The chain links TRBV6-4 to TRBJ2-2, with D possibly being TRBD2 (7 bases). The length of the CDR3 is 16 residues. Germline CDR1 and CDR2: MRHNA and SNTAGT. The V gene lost 0 bases and the J gene lost 4 bases, with 12 bases spanning the gap. The CDR3 spells CASSDSSGGATGELFF. The CDR3 bases are TGTGCCAGCAGTGACTCTAGTGGGGGGGCCACCGGGGAGCTGTTTTTT.

The J gene is TRBJ2-1, the V gene TRBV11-2; D remains ambiguous. The CDR3 is made up of 13 amino acids. Per germline, CDR1 SGHAT and CDR2 FQNNGV. With 3 bases removed from V and 5 bases from J, the gap between germline ends came to 8 bases. CDR3 nucleotide sequence: TGTGCCAGCAGCTTGAGTAGAAACAATGAGCAGTTCTTC. Amino acids: CASSLSRNNEQFF.